This TCR beta chain was observed in a study of graft-versus-host responses after intestinal transplantation. Study outcomes and limitations: Present in recipient marrow, GvH clones included some that appeared first in ileum or blood.

The protocol was immunoSEQ multiplex PCR, while the TCRdb copy is restricted to in-frame clones and leaves out a portion. In the table there are more than 9,500 clones, about 81% of which are singletons. This CDR3 contains 16 residues. Germline CDR1 reads SEHNR; CDR2 reads FQNEAQ (reference sequence). Trimming at V came to 8 bases and at J to 0 bases, leaving 7 bases not matched to a gene. This clone was found once. Its antigen remains unidentified. The chain is built from TRBV7-9 and TRBJ1-6, with 7 bases that match TRBD1. The receptor was isolated from a human patient who received an intestinal transplant, so some T cells may come from the graft donor. The sample in question was PBMCs, obtained almost 310 days after intestinal transplant. The DNA of the CDR3 is TGTGCCAGCGGCGAAAGACAGGGCTCCTATAATTCACCCCTCCACTTT. Translating it yields CASGERQGSYNSPLHF. Complete variable domain (other parts from reference TRBV7-9 and TRBJ1-6): DTGVSQNPRHKITKRGQNVTFRCDPISEHNRLYWYRQTLGQGPEFLTYFQNEAQLEKSRLLSDRFSAERPKGSFSTLEIQRTEQGDSAMYLCASGERQGSYNSPLHFGNGTRLTVT.